One sample yielded the 23 T cell receptor beta chains listed below, sequenced in a study of T-cell reconstitution after alpha-beta-depleted transplantation in children. As it was prepared, the TCRbeta library received unique molecular identifiers. MiXCR, run by TCRdb on the PCR reads, gives a single entry per CDR3 protein. The data show around 490,000 distinct CDR3 sequences, over 10% seen once. This specimen consisted of PBMCs, mostly from graft donor cells, obtained 180 days after TCRalphabeta/CD19-depleted stem cell transplant. The receptor source for this set is a female patient aged 2-9 years who had a stem cell transplant for aplastic anemia, so the T cells may come from the graft donor.

The chain recombines TRBV19 with TRBJ2-1; D is possibly TRBD1 (5 bases). The V gene's germline CDR1 is LNHDA and CDR2 SQIVND (reference sequence). The CDR3 extends over 16 amino acids. The V gene lost 1 base and the J gene lost 2 bases, with 12 bases spanning the gap. This CDR3 is CASSIGWQGPYNEQFF. As DNA, the CDR3 is TGTGCCAGTAGTATAGGGTGGCAGGGCCCCTACAATGAGCAGTTCTTC.

The J gene is TRBJ1-4, the V gene TRBV20-1; D is ambiguous. The CDR3 covers 13 residues. Germline V gene data show CDR1 as DFQATT and CDR2 as SNEGSKA (reference sequence). Trimming took off 2 bases at V and 4 bases at J, with 8 bases between the two ends. The CDR3: CSARRQRNEKLFF. The CDR3 nucleotides are TGCAGTGCTAGACGGCAACGTAATGAAAAACTGTTTTTT.

The rearrangement joins TRBV12-3 or TRBV12-4 to TRBJ2-1; 9 bases fit TRBD1. The CDR3 totals 20 residues. V lost 2 bases, J lost 0 bases, and 14 bases stayed unmatched. The CDR3 sequence is CASSLSTGGRWVLSYNEQFF. The CDR3 nucleotides are TGTGCCAGCAGTTTAAGTACAGGGGGCAGATGGGTGCTCTCCTACAATGAGCAGTTCTTC.

The rearrangement uses TRBV15 and TRBJ1-3; D is unresolved. In germline, CDR1 is LNHNV, CDR2 YYDKDF (reference sequence). The CDR3 is made up of 13 amino acids. Trimming shortened V by 2 bases and J by 8 bases, and 10 bases separated the two germline ends. CDR3 coding DNA: TGTGCCACCAGCAGATGGTCTTTGGACACCATATATTTT. Protein product: CATSRWSLDTIYF. Full variable domain (remainder filled in from reference TRBV15 and TRBJ1-3): DAMVIQNPRYQVTQFGKPVTLSCSQTLNHNVMYWYQQKSSQAPKLLFHYYDKDFNNEADTPDNFQSRRPNTSFCFLDIRSPGLGDTAMYLCATSRWSLDTIYFGEGSWLTVV.

This clonotype has a handful of counts. This chain joins TRBV7-6 and TRBJ2-7; 9 positions agree with TRBD1. The germline V gene encodes CDR1 SGHVS and CDR2 FNYEAQ. The CDR3 consists of 16 residues. V lost 3 bases and J lost 3; bases outside the gene matches: 9. CDR3 nucleotide sequence: TGTGCCAGCAGCTTTACTAGGACAGGGGAAATCTACGAGCAGTACTTC. Protein: CASSFTRTGEIYEQYF.

This clonotype was picked up a small number of times. This chain uses TRBV5-5 with TRBJ2-1; D is uncertain. Germline V lookup: CDR1 SGHKS, CDR2 YYEKEE (reference sequence). Trimming stripped 7 bases from V and 4 bases from J, with 9 bases between. The CDR3 covers 12 residues. The CDR3 protein is CASAQVYNEQFF. The CDR3 DNA follows: TGTGCCAGCGCTCAAGTTTACAATGAGCAGTTCTTC. The full variable domain, its missing parts supplied by reference TRBV5-5 and TRBJ2-1, is DAGVTQSPTHLIKTRGQQVTLRCSPISGHKSVSWYQQVLGQGPQFIFQYYEKEERGRGNFPDRFSARQFPNYSSELNVNALLLGDSALYLCASAQVYNEQFFGPGTRLTVL.

This clonotype has just a few counts. The DNA of the CDR3 is TGTGCCAGCACCATGAGCCCCGAGCAGTACTTC. Encoded protein: CASTMSPEQYF. This chain joins TRBV21-1 and TRBJ2-7. TRBV21-1 is flagged as a pseudogene. There are 11 residues in the CDR3.

This clonotype was picked up many times. The CDR3 DNA sequence: TGTGCCAGCAGTTCGGGCGACAGGTACCAAGAGACCCAGTACTTC. This encodes CASSSGDRYQETQYF. The chain has TRBV28 and TRBJ2-5, with D perhaps TRBD1 (6 bases). Trimming cost V 4 bases and J 0 bases, with 12 bases left between them. Germline CDR1 is MDHEN and CDR2 is SYDVKM. CDR3 length equals 15 residues.

This clonotype has just a few counts. The rearrangement links TRBV18 to TRBJ2-1, with D uncertain. This CDR3 spans 11 amino acids. V was cut by 3 bases and J by 6 bases, with 3 bases left in between. CDR1 is KGHSH, CDR2 LQKENI, per germline. The CDR3 region has the DNA TGTGCCAGCTCACCGGTCAATGAGCAGTTCTTC. It specifies CASSPVNEQFF.

This clonotype has only a few counts. The chain uses TRBV5-1 and TRBJ2-7, with 10 nucleotides matching TRBD1. Losses at the gene ends were 3 bases for V and 1 base for J; bases not matched to a gene: 4. Germline CDR1 is SGHRS and CDR2 is YFSETQ. This CDR3 is built from 15 residues. The CDR3 is CASSYPGQGSYEQYF. The CDR3 DNA sequence: TGCGCCAGCAGCTACCCGGGACAGGGGTCCTACGAGCAGTACTTC.

This clonotype was counted ten times or more. V gene TRBV14 combines with J gene TRBJ2-1, with 10 nucleotides matching TRBD2. Trimming at V came to 4 bases and at J to 9 bases, leaving 6 bases not matched to a gene. CDR3 length equals 14 residues. Germline V lookup: CDR1 SGHDN, CDR2 FVKESK. CDR3 nucleotide sequence: TGTGCCAGCAGCCGGGCTAGCGGGAGTTTTGAGCAGTTCTTC. Its translation: CASSRASGSFEQFF.

The chain joins TRBV6-2 or TRBV6-3 to TRBJ2-2; D remains unclear. The V gene's germline CDR1 is MNHEY and CDR2 SVGEGT. The CDR3 contains 15 residues. V gave up 2 bases and J gave up 0 bases, with 7 bases separating them. CDR3 in amino acids: CASSYRPANTGELFF. CDR3 coding DNA: TGTGCCAGCAGTTACAGGCCCGCGAACACCGGGGAGCTGTTTTTT.

This clonotype occurred a few times. The chain is built from TRBV6-2 or TRBV6-3 and TRBJ2-1; 10 positions agree with TRBD2. The junction had 11 bases not matched to a gene; V was cut back by 5 bases and J by 7 bases. This CDR3 has 16 amino acids. CDR1 and CDR2 from the germline V gene are MNHEY and SVGEGT. The CDR3 DNA reads TGTGCCAGCAGTCTACATTCGGGACTAGCGTGGAATGAGCAGTTCTTC. This encodes CASSLHSGLAWNEQFF.

This clonotype was detected only a few times. The V call is TRBV7-2, the J call TRBJ2-7; D gene ambiguous. The CDR3 consists of 14 residues. With 1 base removed from V and 0 bases from J, the gap between germline ends came to 7 bases. Germline lookup yields CDR1 SGHTA and CDR2 FQGNSA. CDR3 in DNA: TGTGCCAGCAGCTTAGAGTACTTCTCCTACGAGCAGTACGTC. Protein sequence: CASSLEYFSYEQYV.

This clonotype was counted many times. The chain couples TRBV4-1 to TRBJ2-1, with 7 bases matching TRBD2. J gave up 0 bases and V 0 bases, and 8 bases lay outside the gene matches. The germline V gene has CDR1 MGHRA and CDR2 YSYEKL. CDR3 length: 18 residues. Here the CDR3 reads CASSQDPPPSGSYNEQFF. CDR3 coding DNA: TGCGCCAGCAGCCAAGATCCCCCCCCTAGCGGCTCCTACAATGAGCAGTTCTTC.

This clonotype was counted at least ten times. This chain uses TRBV6-2 or TRBV6-3 with TRBJ1-2; D may be TRBD1 (5 bases). The germline CDR1 and CDR2 sequences are MNHEY and SVGEGT. The V end lost 6 bases, the J end lost 4 bases, and 15 bases lay between the germline ends. The CDR3 totals 14 residues. The CDR3 region has the DNA TGTGCCAGCAGCTTCGAACAGGTCCGCTATGGCTACACCTTC. Amino acid sequence: CASSFEQVRYGYTF.

This clonotype was counted a few times. The chain recombines TRBV11-2 with TRBJ2-1, with TRBD2 matching over 12 bases. With 6 bases clipped from V and 5 bases from J, the junction kept 14 bases outside the gene matches. CDR3 size: 18 residues. Germline-derived CDR1 and CDR2 are SGHAT and FQNNGV. CDR3 nucleotide sequence: TGTGCCAGCAGTTACCCCATACTAGCGGGAGGACTAAACAATGAGCAGTTCTTC. Translated, it gives CASSYPILAGGLNNEQFF.

This clonotype was picked up a small number of times. This rearrangement joins TRBV19 to TRBJ2-1, with 7 positions matching TRBD2. The length of the CDR3 is 15 residues. Germline lookup yields CDR1 LNHDA and CDR2 SQIVND (reference sequence). The junction had 3 bases not matched to a gene; V was cut back by 3 bases and J by 1 base. This CDR3 is CASSISGGSYNEQFF. The CDR3 DNA follows: TGTGCCAGTAGTATTTCGGGAGGTTCCTACAATGAGCAGTTCTTC.

This clonotype occurred once. V and J are TRBV27 and TRBJ1-1, with D hard to call. The CDR3 runs 15 residues. The ends were cut back, 2 bases at V and 1 base at J, with 11 bases in the middle. Per the germline V gene, CDR1 is MNHEY and CDR2 is SMNVEV (reference sequence). CDR3 region: CASSLRQPPNTEAFF. DNA of the CDR3: TGTGCCAGCAGTTTAAGGCAGCCTCCGAACACTGAAGCTTTCTTT.

This clonotype has a handful of counts. This chain links TRBV7-9 with TRBJ2-7, with D hard to call. Germline CDR1 is SEHNR and CDR2 is FQNEAQ (reference sequence). The V end lost 5 bases, the J end lost 0 bases, and 20 bases lay between the germline ends. The CDR3 is 17 residues long. The CDR3 nucleotides read TGTGCCAGCAGCCCTATTTATTCTACGACCAGCTCCTACGAGCAGTACGTC. Protein: CASSPIYSTTSSYEQYV.

The chain recombines TRBV5-1 with TRBJ2-7; 7 bases line up with TRBD2. The trim removed 0 bases at V and 5 bases at J, leaving 8 bases unmatched. Germline CDR1 reads SGHRS; CDR2 reads YFSETQ. This CDR3 has 15 amino acids. CDR3 DNA sequence: TGCGCCAGCAGCTTGGACGGCGGGAGAGTCAACGAGCAGTACTTC. Protein: CASSLDGGRVNEQYF.

This clonotype was seen a handful of times. This chain uses TRBV15 with TRBJ2-5; the match to TRBD1 covers 11 bases. The CDR3 spans 16 residues. CDR1 and CDR2 from the germline V gene are LNHNV and YYDKDF (reference sequence). V trimming: 0 bases; J trimming: 1 base; junction bases outside the gene matches: 1. For the CDR3, the DNA is TGTGCCACCAGCAGAGATGGGACAGGGGGCCAAGAGACCCAGTACTTC. Protein product: CATSRDGTGGQETQYF.

The V call is TRBV20-1, the J call TRBJ2-1; the match to TRBD2 covers 10 bases. J lost 7 bases, V lost 1 base, and 16 bases had no gene match. Germline V gives CDR1 DFQATT, CDR2 SNEGSKA (reference sequence). This CDR3 is built from 18 residues. The CDR3 sequence: CSARVRPPASGRVNEQFF. As DNA, the CDR3 is TGCAGTGCTAGAGTACGCCCTCCCGCTAGCGGGAGAGTAAATGAGCAGTTCTTC.